A single sample is the source of the 17 T cell receptor beta chains below, sequenced in a study of T cell repertoires in cytomegalovirus infection (dated by TCRdb to about 2019). Sequencer: Illumina HiSeq 1500. TCRdb took the public reads, trimmed them with fastp at Q25, ran MiXCR for clone calling and kept in-frame beta chains. Rows with one shared CDR3 protein collapse into an entry with the most common genes and DNA. Within this sample are roughly 720,000 distinct CDR3 sequences, with 35% to 40% of them counted one time only. The ten largest clones capture 2.8% of the sample. Sequencing was performed on PBMCs. These receptors all come from a human donor in good health (CMV status not recorded). Some clones in this sample may be carry-over from other donors' samples.

In its sample, this clonotype was seen many times. The chain has TRBV25-1 and TRBJ1-2, with D possibly TRBD1 on 5 matching bases. The CDR3 is made up of 14 amino acids. From germline, CDR1 is MGHDK and CDR2 SYGVNS. V gave up 3 bases and J gave up 2 bases, with 10 bases separating them. Written as DNA, the CDR3 is TGTGCCAGCAGTGAGGGGCGCCAGAACTATGGCTACACCTTC. Translation gives CASSEGRQNYGYTF.

The rearrangement joins TRBV5-1 to TRBJ1-1; TRBD1 matches 7 bases. The CDR3 length is 15 residues. Germline CDR1 is SGHRS and CDR2 is YFSETQ. The V gene end was trimmed by 0 bases and the J gene end by 5 bases; junction bases not matched to a gene: 7. For the CDR3, the DNA is TGCGCCAGCAGCTTGGGTTTACAGGGGAGGACTGAAGCTTTCTTT. Translating it yields CASSLGLQGRTEAFF. The variable domain in full, with the rest retrieved from reference TRBV5-1 and TRBJ1-1, is KAGVTQTPRYLIKTRGQQVTLSCSPISGHRSVSWYQQTPGQGLQFLFEYFSETQRNKGNFPGRFSGRQFSNSRSEMNVSTLELGDSALYLCASSLGLQGRTEAFFGQGTRLTVV.

The CDR3 coding sequence is TGTGCCAGCAGGACAGGGGGCGCCGAGCAGTACTTC. It specifies CASRTGGAEQYF. The V gene is TRBV27, the J gene TRBJ2-7; TRBD1 aligns across 10 bases. Per the germline V gene, CDR1 is MNHEY and CDR2 is SMNVEV (reference sequence). This CDR3 has 12 residues. V shed 6 bases and J 6 bases; nucleotides not matched to a gene: 2.

The chain couples TRBV27 to TRBJ1-5; D might be TRBD1 (5 bases). The ends were cut back, 4 bases at V and 7 bases at J, with 8 bases in the middle. The CDR3 spans 12 residues. The germline V gene encodes CDR1 MNHEY and CDR2 SMNVEV (reference sequence). The CDR3: CASSYWGQPQHF. For the CDR3, the DNA is TGTGCCAGCAGTTACTGGGGCCAGCCCCAGCATTTT.

The chain uses TRBV30 and TRBJ1-5, with D possibly matching TRBD1 (5 bases). Germline V gene sequence: CDR1 GTSNPN, CDR2 SVGIG (reference sequence). The V end lost 3 bases, the J end lost 6 bases, and 18 bases lay between the germline ends. The CDR3 is 15 residues long. The CDR3 nucleotides are TGTGCCTGGAGCGGAGGGACCTTTGCAGGTCAGCCCCAGCATTTT. This codes for CAWSGGTFAGQPQHF. The variable domain in full, completed from reference TRBV30 and TRBJ1-5, reads SQTIHQWPATLVQPVGSPLSLECTVEGTSNPNLYWYRQAAGRGLQLLFYSVGIGQISSEVPQNLSASRPQDRQFILSSKKLLLSDSGFYLCAWSGGTFAGQPQHFGDGTRLSIL.

The rearrangement links TRBV6-4 to TRBJ1-2; no reliable D call. The V end was cut by 0 bases, the J end by 4 bases, with 9 bases between. The CDR3 contains 14 residues. Looked up from germline, CDR1 is MRHNA and CDR2 is SNTAGT. This chain's CDR3 is CASSDSGGSYGYTF. The CDR3 region has the DNA TGTGCCAGCAGTGACTCGGGAGGCTCCTATGGCTACACCTTC.

This sequence joins TRBV12-3 or TRBV12-4 and TRBJ2-7; 12 bases are shared with TRBD1. V lost 8 bases to trimming and J lost 10 bases; unmatched junction nucleotides: 9. The CDR3 extends over 13 amino acids. Written as DNA, the CDR3 is TGTGCCAGCTCGGGACAGGGGGCGTCTCGACAGTACTTC. Translating it yields CASSGQGASRQYF.

This clonotype was observed a few times. The chain recombines TRBV7-6 with TRBJ2-1; D may be TRBD1 (6 bases). Trimming removed 4 bases from V and 10 bases from J, with 14 bases in between. The CDR3 totals 13 residues. The germline V gene has CDR1 SGHVS and CDR2 FNYEAQ. The CDR3 bases are TGTGCCAGCAGCTCCCACAGGGTTCGCGAGCAGTTCTTC. Translating it yields CASSSHRVREQFF.

This clonotype has just a few counts. The rearrangement links TRBV7-2 to TRBJ1-5; D is undetermined. Trimming took 1 base from V and 12 from J, leaving 13 bases between them. The CDR3 totals 13 residues. CDR1 is SGHTA, CDR2 FQGNSA, per germline. This CDR3 is CASSLELSGRQHF. CDR3 bases: TGTGCCAGCAGCTTAGAACTTAGTGGGCGCCAGCATTTT. Based on the CDR3 plus reference TRBV7-2 and TRBJ1-5, the full variable domain is GAGVSQSPSNKVTEKGKDVELRCDPISGHTALYWYRQSLGQGLEFLIYFQGNSAPDKSGLPSDRFSAERTGGSVSTLTIQRTQQEDSAVYLCASSLELSGRQHFGDGTRLSIL.

J is TRBJ2-2 and V is TRBV2, with D unclear. The germline CDR1 and CDR2 sequences are SNHLY and FYNNEI. V dropped 0 bases and J dropped 5 bases, with 7 bases sitting between them. The CDR3 contains 14 residues. The CDR3 DNA follows: TGTGCCAGCAGTGAAGCGCTGCGAACCGGGGAGCTGTTTTTT. Its protein is CASSEALRTGELFF.

This clonotype was detected only once. This chain uses TRBV2 with TRBJ2-7; maybe TRBD2 (5 bases). Deletions cut 6 bases from V and 5 bases from J, with 17 bases between. The CDR3 contains 14 residues. Germline loops: CDR1 SNHLY, CDR2 FYNNEI. In DNA, the CDR3 is TGTGCCAGCAGCTTAACCGGGCCGGAGGACGAGCAGTACTTC. Protein product: CASSLTGPEDEQYF.

The chain has TRBV2 and TRBJ2-5, with a tentative D call TRBD2 (5 bases). V was pared by 5 bases and J by 6 bases, with 19 bases between. Germline values: CDR1 SNHLY, CDR2 FYNNEI. The CDR3 extends over 15 amino acids. The CDR3 DNA reads as TGTGCCAGCAGTTTCTACGGGATCCCAAGCAAGACCCAGTACTTC. It translates to CASSFYGIPSKTQYF.

This sequence joins TRBV27 and TRBJ2-7; possibly TRBD1 for D (6 bases). The CDR3 has 16 amino acids. Trimming left V 3 bases short and J 2 bases short, with 17 bases between. Germline lookup yields CDR1 MNHEY and CDR2 SMNVEV (reference sequence). The chain's CDR3 is CASSFSVGQNTYEQYF. As DNA, the CDR3 is TGTGCCAGCAGTTTTTCGGTAGGACAGAACACCTACGAGCAGTACTTC.

The sample holds many counts of this clonotype. Just one base apart from a much larger clone, this may be a read error. The genes are TRBV7-2 and TRBJ2-3, with a weak D call TRBD1 (5 bases). This CDR3 is built from 15 residues. Trimming cost V 0 bases and J 0 bases, with 7 bases left between them. Per germline, CDR1 SGHTA and CDR2 FQGNSA. CDR3 sequence reads: CASSLAAGSTDTQYF. CDR3 nucleotides: TGTGCCAGCAGCTTAGCGGCAGGGAGCACAGATACGCAGTATTTT.

This clonotype was seen more than once but under ten times. The chain recombines TRBV11-1 with TRBJ2-7; 9 bases map to TRBD1. Trimming took 5 bases from V and 0 from J; bases not matched to a gene: 5. The germline V gene encodes CDR1 SGHAT and CDR2 FQDESV (reference sequence). The CDR3 totals 15 residues. The CDR3 nucleotides read TGTGCCAGCAGCGACCGGGACAGGGACTCCTACGAGCAGTACTTC. This codes for CASSDRDRDSYEQYF.

The gene calls are TRBV5-6 and TRBJ2-1; D not certain. The V gene lost 6 bases and the J gene lost 5 bases, with 9 bases spanning the gap. CDR1 and CDR2 (germline): SGHDT, YYEEEE. The CDR3 length is 12 residues. The CDR3 DNA reads TGTGCCAGCAACGACTTAAACAATGAGCAGTTCTTC. Translated, it gives CASNDLNNEQFF. Combining the CDR3 with reference TRBV5-6 and TRBJ2-1 gives the whole variable domain DAGVTQSPTHLIKTRGQQVTLRCSPKSGHDTVSWYQQALGQGPQFIFQYYEEEERQRGNFPDRFSGHQFPNYSSELNVNALLLGDSALYLCASNDLNNEQFFGPGTRLTVL.

In the case of this clonotype: The junction shows a germline mismatch at one end, possibly a read error. The gene calls are TRBV7-2 and TRBJ2-7; either TRBD1 or TRBD2 may supply D (5 bases each). Germline-derived CDR1 and CDR2 are SGHTA and FQGNSA. CDR3 size: 10 residues. The CDR3: CASSLLPGPF. The CDR3 DNA reads TGTGCCAGCAGCTTACTTCCGGGACCCTTC.